What follows are 12 T cell receptor beta chains derived from one specimen sequenced in a study of T cells after posttransplantation cyclophosphamide. Control samples came 1 year after myeloablative marrow transplants with methotrexate plus calcineurin inhibitor. The method was immunoSEQ multiplex PCR; TCRdb's version includes in-frame clones alone and lacks a portion of them. The sample lists 9,500 to 15,000 clones, around 80% seen once, with under 4.5% in the top ten. Sequencing was performed on PBMCs, taken around 350 days after allogeneic stem cell transplant with calcineurin inhibitor and methotrexate. Source of these receptors: a male patient in his 30s who received an allogeneic stem cell transplant from an unrelated donor, was CMV-positive, and had acute GVHD only. Some T cells may have come from the graft donor.

The V gene is TRBV5-4, the J gene TRBJ2-1, with D tentatively TRBD2 (6 bases). V lost 0 bases and J 0 bases, leaving 10 bases between the germline ends. The germline V gene has CDR1 SGHNT and CDR2 YYREEE (reference sequence). The CDR3 extends over 16 amino acids. CDR3 in DNA: TGTGCCAGCAGCTTGGAGGAGGGCAGCTCCTACAATGAGCAGTTCTTC. This encodes CASSLEEGSSYNEQFF. Supplemented by reference TRBV5-4 and TRBJ2-1, the full variable domain reads ETGVTQSPTHLIKTRGQQVTLRCSSQSGHNTVSWYQQALGQGPQFIFQYYREEENGRGNFPPRFSGLQFPNYSSELNVNALELDDSALYLCASSLEEGSSYNEQFFGPGTRLTVL.

V gene TRBV5-1 combines with J gene TRBJ1-2, with D tentatively TRBD1 (6 bases). V was trimmed by 4 bases and J by 4 bases, leaving 11 bases between them. CDR3 size: 13 residues. Germline V gene data show CDR1 as SGHRS and CDR2 as YFSETQ. In DNA form, the CDR3 reads TGCGCCAGCAGCGAAGACAGGTCCTATGGCTACACCTTC. Protein: CASSEDRSYGYTF. Full variable domain (missing parts from reference TRBV5-1 and TRBJ1-2): KAGVTQTPRYLIKTRGQQVTLSCSPISGHRSVSWYQQTPGQGLQFLFEYFSETQRNKGNFPGRFSGRQFSNSRSEMNVSTLELGDSALYLCASSEDRSYGYTFGSGTRLTVV.

This rearrangement joins TRBV5-1 to TRBJ1-2; D is perhaps TRBD1 (6 bases). Germline V gives CDR1 SGHRS, CDR2 YFSETQ. The CDR3 totals 17 residues. V lost 4 bases, J lost 1 base, and 20 bases lay in between. Here the CDR3 reads CASSQDPTDSLNYGYTF. CDR3 DNA: TGCGCCAGCAGCCAGGACCCAACGGACAGCCTTAACTATGGCTACACCTTC.

The chain carries TRBV7-2 and TRBJ2-3; 8 bases line up with TRBD2. There are 16 residues in the CDR3. Unmatched junction bases numbered 8, after V lost 2 bases and J lost 4 bases. CDR1 is SGHTA, CDR2 FQGNSA, per germline. The DNA for the CDR3 is TGTGCCAGCAGCTTATTCGGGGGGGCTGTGGCAGATACGCAGTATTTT. As protein: CASSLFGGAVADTQYF. Together with reference TRBV7-2 and TRBJ2-3, the CDR3 gives the full variable domain: GAGVSQSPSNKVTEKGKDVELRCDPISGHTALYWYRQSLGQGLEFLIYFQGNSAPDKSGLPSDRFSAERTGGSVSTLTIQRTQQEDSAVYLCASSLFGGAVADTQYFGPGTRLTVL.

CDR3: CASTGTGGGGQYF. CDR3 coding DNA: TGTGCCAGTACCGGGACAGGAGGAGGGGGGCAGTACTTC. J is TRBJ2-7 and V is TRBV19; 8 bases line up with TRBD1. Losses at the gene ends were 7 bases for V and 9 bases for J; bases not matched to a gene: 11. The CDR3 extends over 13 amino acids. CDR1 and CDR2 (germline): LNHDA, SQIVND (reference sequence). Full variable domain (remainder filled in from reference TRBV19 and TRBJ2-7): DGGITQSPKYLFRKEGQNVTLSCEQNLNHDAMYWYRQDPGQGLRLIYYSQIVNDFQKGDIAEGYSVSREKKESFPLTVTSAQKNPTAFYLCASTGTGGGGQYFGPGTRLTVT.

J is TRBJ2-1 and V is TRBV2; D is undetermined. The CDR3 has 11 residues. The germline V and J ends were trimmed by 3 bases and 9 bases, with 6 bases remaining between them. Germline loops: CDR1 SNHLY, CDR2 FYNNEI. The CDR3 DNA reads as TGTGCCAGCAGTGACTATACTGAGCAGTTCTTC. Its protein is CASSDYTEQFF.

This chain joins TRBV5-1 and TRBJ1-1; D is undetermined. Germline V gives CDR1 SGHRS, CDR2 YFSETQ. Between the trimmed V and J ends, which lost 4 bases and 7 bases, there was a span of 17 bases. The CDR3 has 14 residues. CDR3 DNA sequence: TGCGCCAGCAGCCCGCAAAACCCCGGCGGTGAAGCTTTCTTT. As protein: CASSPQNPGGEAFF. The whole variable domain, filled in from reference TRBV5-1 and TRBJ1-1, reads KAGVTQTPRYLIKTRGQQVTLSCSPISGHRSVSWYQQTPGQGLQFLFEYFSETQRNKGNFPGRFSGRQFSNSRSEMNVSTLELGDSALYLCASSPQNPGGEAFFGQGTRLTVV.

J is TRBJ2-5 and V is TRBV5-1; tentatively, D is TRBD2 (7 bases). Germline loops: CDR1 SGHRS, CDR2 YFSETQ. V was shortened by 6 bases and J by 2 bases, with 17 bases between the two germline ends. The length of the CDR3 is 15 residues. The CDR3 region has the DNA TGCGCCAGCAAACTAGGGGGGGGACTACAAGAGACCCAGTACTTC. Its protein product is CASKLGGGLQETQYF. Drawing the rest from reference TRBV5-1 and TRBJ2-5, the complete variable domain is KAGVTQTPRYLIKTRGQQVTLSCSPISGHRSVSWYQQTPGQGLQFLFEYFSETQRNKGNFPGRFSGRQFSNSRSEMNVSTLELGDSALYLCASKLGGGLQETQYFGPGTRLLVL.

The count of this clone is one. The J gene is TRBJ1-3, the V gene TRBV5-4, with D perhaps matching TRBD1 (6 bases). Trimming cost V 2 bases and J 8 bases, with 17 bases left between them. Germline V gene sequence: CDR1 SGHNT, CDR2 YYREEE (reference sequence). This CDR3 comprises 15 residues. The CDR3 region has the DNA TGTGCCAGCAGCTTCGCCCAGGACAGTACGGACACCATATATTTT. Its protein product is CASSFAQDSTDTIYF.

The V call is TRBV5-1, the J call TRBJ1-1, with D possibly being TRBD1 (6 bases). Between the trimmed V and J ends, which lost 4 bases and 1 base, there was a span of 14 bases. CDR3 length: 15 residues. The germline V gene has CDR1 SGHRS and CDR2 YFSETQ. The CDR3 nucleotides are TGCGCCAGCAGCCCACAGGGACACGCGAACACTGAAGCTTTCTTT. Residues: CASSPQGHANTEAFF.

The rearrangement joins TRBV7-9 to TRBJ2-1; D might be TRBD2 (5 bases). The CDR3 runs 13 residues. V lost 5 bases and J lost 9, with 14 bases in between. The germline gives CDR1 SEHNR, CDR2 FQNEAQ (reference sequence). CDR3 nucleotide sequence: TGTGCCAGCAGCCCAAGGTTAGGAGGTGAGCAGTTCTTC. This encodes CASSPRLGGEQFF.

The chain employs TRBV6-5 and TRBJ2-7; TRBD2 agrees at 7 bases. The germline V gene encodes CDR1 MNHEY and CDR2 SVGAGI. J was trimmed by 3 bases and V by 7 bases; bases with no gene match: 12. The CDR3 runs to 15 residues. DNA for the CDR3: TGTGCCAGCATCCACCGCGGGGGAGCGCTCTACGAGCAGTACTTC. This translates into CASIHRGGALYEQYF.